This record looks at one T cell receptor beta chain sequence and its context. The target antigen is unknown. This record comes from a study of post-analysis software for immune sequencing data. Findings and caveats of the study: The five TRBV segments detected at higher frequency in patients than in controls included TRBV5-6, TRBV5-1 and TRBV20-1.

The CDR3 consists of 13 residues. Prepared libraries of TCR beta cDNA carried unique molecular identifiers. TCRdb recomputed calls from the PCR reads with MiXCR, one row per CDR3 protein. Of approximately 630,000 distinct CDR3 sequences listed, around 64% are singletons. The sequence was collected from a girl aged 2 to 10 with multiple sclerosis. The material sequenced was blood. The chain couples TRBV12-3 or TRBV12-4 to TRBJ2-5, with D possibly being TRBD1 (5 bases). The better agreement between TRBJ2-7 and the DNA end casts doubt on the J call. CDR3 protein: CASSLTRTSEQYF. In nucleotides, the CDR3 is TGTGCCAGCAGTTTGACGCGGACATCCGAGCAGTACTTC.